Listed below are T cell receptor beta chains from one sample, sequenced in a study of response to subunit inactivated influenza vaccine. One entry per CDR3 protein results from TCRdb running MiXCR on the RT-PCR reads. The profile covers about 180,000 distinct CDR3 sequences, with roughly 8.7% appearing a single time and 11% taken by the ten largest. The sample here was non-naive T cells sorted from PBMCs, taken on the day of vaccination. These receptors were collected from a man aged 50 to 60 who received an inactivated influenza vaccine. The CDR3 runs from the conserved cysteine through the conserved F or W. The order of the fields is J gene, D gene, clone size, V gene, CDR3 length, CDR3 DNA, CDR3 protein. The D gene is left open where the match is weak. Clone size is shown for a subset of rows, as once, few, many or a class of expanded clone.

TRBJ2-7 - few TRBV5-6 15 TGTGCCAGCAGCCCGCTGGGACCACGCTCCTACGAGCAGTACTTC CASSPLGPRSYEQYF
TRBJ1-4 - many TRBV11-2 14 TGTGCCAGCAGCCCGATTTCCGTAAATGAAAAACTGTTTTTT CASSPISVNEKLFF
TRBJ2-7 - many TRBV7-8 17 TGTGCCAGCAGCATTGGGGGGAGAGGCGAGTACCGCTCCGAGCAGTACTTC CASSIGGRGEYRSEQYF
TRBJ2-3 - few TRBV3-1 14 TGTGCCAGCAGCTACTCCTCCGGGACTTATACGCAGTATTTT CASSYSSGTYTQYF
TRBJ1-3 - few TRBV7-9 14 TGTGCCAGCAGCTTTAGTACCTCTGGAAACACCATATATTTT CASSFSTSGNTIYF
TRBJ1-1 - many TRBV7-2 14 TGTGCCAGCAGCTTAGTCAGGGTGAACACTGAAGCTTTCTTT CASSLVRVNTEAFF
TRBJ2-2 - many TRBV7-2 14 TGTGCCAGCAGCCGACTCCTTAATACCGGGGAGCTGTTTTTT CASSRLLNTGELFF
TRBJ1-2 TRBD1 many TRBV7-2 15 TGTGCCAGCAGCTTAAAAGACAGGGGGAAAGGAGGCTACACCTTC CASSLKDRGKGGYTF
TRBJ2-2 TRBD2 - TRBV5-1 15 TGCGCCAGCTCTTCCGGGACTAGAGGCACCGGGGAGCTGTTTTTT CASSSGTRGTGELFF
TRBJ2-3 TRBD2 few TRBV4-3 16 TGCGCCAGCAGCCGAATAAGCGGGGGGGCCGGAGATACGCAGTATTTT CASSRISGGAGDTQYF
TRBJ2-7 - many TRBV9 12 TGTGCCAGCAGCCTTGACAACTACGAGCAGTACTTC CASSLDNYEQYF
TRBJ2-7 TRBD1 - TRBV29-1 15 TGCAGCGTCGCCGGGACCGAAGGGGGCCCCTACGAGCAGTACTTC CSVAGTEGGPYEQYF
TRBJ1-5 - - TRBV19 15 TGTGCCAGCAGCCAAGGAGCGTGGGGCAATCAGCCCCAGCATTTT CASSQGAWGNQPQHF
TRBJ1-5 TRBD1 many TRBV28 15 TGTGCCAGCAGTCCAGGGACAGGAAGCAATCAGCCCCAGCATTTT CASSPGTGSNQPQHF
TRBJ2-3 - few TRBV5-1 16 TGCGCCAGCAGCTTCGACAGACCGCCCCGACCAGATACGCAGTATTTT CASSFDRPPRPDTQYF
TRBJ1-2 - many TRBV30 13 TGTGCCTGGAAGAACAGGCAGGCCGGCAGCTACACCTTC CAWKNRQAGSYTF
TRBJ2-3 - - TRBV20-1 14 TGCAGTGCTTCCGGGACTGATATATCAGATACGCAGTATTTT CSASGTDISDTQYF
TRBJ2-1 TRBD2 few TRBV6-1 15 TGTGCCAGCCTTGCGGGGGGGCAGTCTTACAATGAGCAGTTCTTC CASLAGGQSYNEQFF
TRBJ1-5 - few TRBV7-2 15 TGTGCCAGCAGCTTTGCTGGGAACAGCAATCAGCCCCAGCATTTT CASSFAGNSNQPQHF
TRBJ2-7 - - TRBV20-1 16 TGCAGTGCTAGAGATTCCAATAGGGCTGGGACCTACGAGCAGTACTTC CSARDSNRAGTYEQYF
TRBJ1-1 - - TRBV18 14 TGTGCCAGCTCACCAACCGGGACCTCGGGTGAAGCTTTCTTT CASSPTGTSGEAFF
TRBJ1-6 - - TRBV6-2/TRBV6-3 13 TGTGCCAGCATTAAGGACCGGGGTTCACCCCTCCACTTT CASIKDRGSPLHF
TRBJ1-1 TRBD1 few TRBV4-1 16 TGCGCCAGCAGCCAAGGGCCGGGACAGGGGAACACTGAAGCTTTCTTT CASSQGPGQGNTEAFF
TRBJ2-7 - - TRBV11-3 18 TGTGCCAGCAGCTTATCGGCAGGGGACGGGAGAGTCTCCTACGAGCAGTACTTC CASSLSAGDGRVSYEQYF
TRBJ2-7 TRBD1 - TRBV3-1 14 TGTGCCAGCAGCAGAAATCCGGGACAGTACGAGCAGTACTTC CASSRNPGQYEQYF